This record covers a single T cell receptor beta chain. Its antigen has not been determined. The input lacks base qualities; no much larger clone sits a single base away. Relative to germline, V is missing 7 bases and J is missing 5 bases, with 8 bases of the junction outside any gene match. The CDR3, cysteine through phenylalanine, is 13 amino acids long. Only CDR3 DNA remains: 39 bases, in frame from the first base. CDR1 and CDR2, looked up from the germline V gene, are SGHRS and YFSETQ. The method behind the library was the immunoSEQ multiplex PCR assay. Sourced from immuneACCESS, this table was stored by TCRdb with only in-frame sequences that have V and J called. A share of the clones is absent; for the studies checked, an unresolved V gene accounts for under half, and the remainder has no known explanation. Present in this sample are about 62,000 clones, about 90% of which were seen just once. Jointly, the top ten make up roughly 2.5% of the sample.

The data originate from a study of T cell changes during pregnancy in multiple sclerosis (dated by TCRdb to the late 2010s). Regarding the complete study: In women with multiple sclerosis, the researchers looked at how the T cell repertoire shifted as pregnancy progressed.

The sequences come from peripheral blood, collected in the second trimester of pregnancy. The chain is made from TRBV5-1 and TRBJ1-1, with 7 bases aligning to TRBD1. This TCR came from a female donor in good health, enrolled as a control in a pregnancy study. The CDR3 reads CASLDRPGTEAFF. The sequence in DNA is TGCGCCAGCCTGGACAGGCCAGGGACTGAAGCTTTCTTT.